This paragraph covers one T cell receptor beta chain sequence. Antigen specificity is unknown. The V and J ends lost 9 bases and 7 bases, in that order; junction bases with no gene match: 9. The germline gives CDR1 LNHNV, CDR2 YYDKDF (reference sequence). This CDR3 spans 14 amino acids. This sample stems from a study of cytomegalovirus exposure and HLA in healthy donors. Overall study: HLA-typed donors contributed around 88 million unique TCRs, which were held in an early data release.

The study, taken as a whole, reports: Roughly uniform sequencing depth across donors was assumed, possibly incorrectly. There were some V segments, including TRBV6-2 and TRBV6-3, excluded as indistinguishable. The study recorded over 150 TCR beta chains that were cytomegalovirus-associated.

The PCR employed 60 Vbeta primers together with 13 Jbeta primers. Clones were sequenced by immunoSEQ multiplex PCR, and TCRdb holds only the in-frame ones, with some missing. The data show around 120,000 clones, 75% to 85% seen once. Sequencing used PBMCs. This receptor was obtained from a woman aged 45-65 years in good health and CMV-seropositive. The rearrangement joins TRBV15 to TRBJ2-1; 10 bases are a match to TRBD1. The CDR3 sequence: CATSPDRGPNEQFF. The CDR3 coding sequence is TGTGCCACGAGCCCAGACAGGGGGCCGAATGAGCAGTTCTTC.